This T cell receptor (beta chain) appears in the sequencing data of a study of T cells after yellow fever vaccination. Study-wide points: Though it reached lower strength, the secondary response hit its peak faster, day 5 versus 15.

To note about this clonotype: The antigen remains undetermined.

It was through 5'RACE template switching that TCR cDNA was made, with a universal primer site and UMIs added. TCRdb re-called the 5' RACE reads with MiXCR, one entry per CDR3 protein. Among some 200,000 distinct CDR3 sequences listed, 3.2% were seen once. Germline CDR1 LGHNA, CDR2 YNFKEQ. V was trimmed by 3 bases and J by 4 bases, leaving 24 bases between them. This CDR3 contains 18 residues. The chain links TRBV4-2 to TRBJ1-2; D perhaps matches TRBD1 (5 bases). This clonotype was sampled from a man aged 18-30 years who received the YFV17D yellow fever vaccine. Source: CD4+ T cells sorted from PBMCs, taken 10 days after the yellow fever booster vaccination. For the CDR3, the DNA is TGTGCCAGCAGCCAGACCGTCGGGGGTCTCGAGAGGTCCTATGGCTACACCTTC. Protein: CASSQTVGGLERSYGYTF.